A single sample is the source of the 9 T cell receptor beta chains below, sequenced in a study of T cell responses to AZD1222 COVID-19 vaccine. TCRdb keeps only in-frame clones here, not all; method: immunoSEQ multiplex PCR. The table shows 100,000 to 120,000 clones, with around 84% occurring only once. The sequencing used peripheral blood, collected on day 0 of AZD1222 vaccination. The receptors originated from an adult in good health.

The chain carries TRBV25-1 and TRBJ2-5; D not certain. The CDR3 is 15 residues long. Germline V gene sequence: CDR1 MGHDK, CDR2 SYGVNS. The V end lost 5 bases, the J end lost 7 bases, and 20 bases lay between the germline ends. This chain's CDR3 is CASSPPRAERTTQYF. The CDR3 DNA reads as TGTGCCAGCAGTCCCCCCCGGGCGGAGCGCACGACCCAGTACTTC.

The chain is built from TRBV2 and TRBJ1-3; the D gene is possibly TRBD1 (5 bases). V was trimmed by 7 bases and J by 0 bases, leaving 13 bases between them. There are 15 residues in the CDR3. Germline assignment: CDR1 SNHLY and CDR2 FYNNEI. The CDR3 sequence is CASTTQASSGNTIYF. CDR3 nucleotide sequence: TGTGCCAGCACTACACAGGCGAGCTCTGGAAACACCATATATTTT. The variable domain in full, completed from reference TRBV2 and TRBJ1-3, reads EPEVTQTPSHQVTQMGQEVILRCVPISNHLYFYWYRQILGQKVEFLVSFYNNEISEKSEIFDDQFSVERPDGSNFTLKIRSTKLEDSAMYFCASTTQASSGNTIYFGEGSWLTVV.

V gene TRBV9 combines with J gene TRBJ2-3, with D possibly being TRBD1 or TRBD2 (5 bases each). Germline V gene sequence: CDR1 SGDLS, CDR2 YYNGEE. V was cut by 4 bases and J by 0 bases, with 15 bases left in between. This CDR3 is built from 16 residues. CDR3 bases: TGTGCCAGCAGCTCTCGGGGCGACAGTAGCACAGATACGCAGTATTTT. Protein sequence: CASSSRGDSSTDTQYF.

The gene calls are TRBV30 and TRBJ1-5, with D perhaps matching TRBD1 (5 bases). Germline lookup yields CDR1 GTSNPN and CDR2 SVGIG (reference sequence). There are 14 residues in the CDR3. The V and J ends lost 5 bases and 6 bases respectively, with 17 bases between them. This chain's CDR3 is CAWAGGGITQPQHF. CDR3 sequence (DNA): TGTGCCTGGGCTGGGGGGGGGATCACTCAGCCCCAGCATTTT.

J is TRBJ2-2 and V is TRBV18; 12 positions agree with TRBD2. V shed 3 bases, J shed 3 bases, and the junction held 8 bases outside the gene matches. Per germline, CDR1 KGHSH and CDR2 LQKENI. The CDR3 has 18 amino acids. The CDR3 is CASSPLVTSGGYTGELFF. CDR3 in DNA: TGTGCCAGCTCACCCCTAGTGACTAGCGGGGGCTACACCGGGGAGCTGTTTTTT.

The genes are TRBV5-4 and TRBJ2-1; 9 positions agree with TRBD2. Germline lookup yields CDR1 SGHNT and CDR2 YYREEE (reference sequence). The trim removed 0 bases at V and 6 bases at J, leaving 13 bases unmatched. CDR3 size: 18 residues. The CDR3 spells CASSLDIFRRGGSNEQFF. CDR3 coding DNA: TGTGCCAGCAGCTTGGATATCTTTAGGCGGGGGGGCTCCAATGAGCAGTTCTTC.

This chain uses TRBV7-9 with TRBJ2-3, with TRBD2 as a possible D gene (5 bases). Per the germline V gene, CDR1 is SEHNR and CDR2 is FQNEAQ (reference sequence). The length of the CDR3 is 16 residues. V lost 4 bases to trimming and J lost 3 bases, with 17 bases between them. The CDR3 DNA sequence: TGTGCCAGCAGCTCGGGGAACCTAGGACTTACAGATACGCAGTATTTT. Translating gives CASSSGNLGLTDTQYF.

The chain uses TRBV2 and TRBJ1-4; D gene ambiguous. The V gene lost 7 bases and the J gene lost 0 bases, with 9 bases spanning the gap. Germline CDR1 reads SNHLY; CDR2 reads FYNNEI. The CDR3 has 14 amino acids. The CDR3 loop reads CASTDGATNEKLFF. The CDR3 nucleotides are TGTGCCAGCACGGACGGTGCAACTAATGAAAAACTGTTTTTT. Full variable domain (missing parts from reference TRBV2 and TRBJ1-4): EPEVTQTPSHQVTQMGQEVILRCVPISNHLYFYWYRQILGQKVEFLVSFYNNEISEKSEIFDDQFSVERPDGSNFTLKIRSTKLEDSAMYFCASTDGATNEKLFFGSGTQLSVL.

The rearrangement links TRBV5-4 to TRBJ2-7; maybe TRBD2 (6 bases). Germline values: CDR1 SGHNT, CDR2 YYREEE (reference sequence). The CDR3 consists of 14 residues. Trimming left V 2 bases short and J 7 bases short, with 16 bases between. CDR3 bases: TGTGCCAGCAGCTTAGGAGGGGAGCGCCTGGAGCAGTACTTC. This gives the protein CASSLGGERLEQYF.